This is a list of T cell receptor beta chains from one sample in a study of early T cells in non-severe SARS-CoV-2 infection. TCRdb redid the calling of the 5' RACE reads with MiXCR, one entry per CDR3 protein. The profile shows about 62,000 distinct CDR3 sequences, about 9.9% of them singletons. Sequenced material: whole blood. These receptors were collected from an adult who was a healthcare worker with PCR-confirmed SARS-CoV-2 infection or an uninfected control (not recorded which). Each CDR3 is given with its conserved first and last residue. The D gene is left open where the match is weak. For some rows the clone size is stated as once, few or many, or as a class when expanded; others skip it.

>.|TRBJ1-2|TRBV5-1|few
TGCGCCAGCAGCTTGGGCGGACGCGATAACTATGGCTACACCTTC
CASSLGGRDNYGYTF
>TRBD1|TRBJ2-5|TRBV7-2|few
TGTGCCAGCAGCGGACAGGGTGCACAAGAGACCCAGTACTTC
CASSGQGAQETQYF
>.|TRBJ1-5|TRBV6-1|many
TGTGCCAGCAGCGACCACTCTTGGCCTTATAGCAATCAGCCCCAGCATTTT
CASSDHSWPYSNQPQHF
>.|TRBJ1-6|TRBV6-1|.
TGTGCCAGCAGTGTTAACTCCGGGGGAGTCGGTTCACCCCTCCACTTT
CASSVNSGGVGSPLHF
>TRBD1|TRBJ1-3|TRBV20-1|.
TGCAGTGCTAGCCGGGACAGCTCTGGAAACACCATATATTTT
CSASRDSSGNTIYF
>.|TRBJ2-3|TRBV11-3|few
TGTGCCAGCAGCCCTTTAGCGGTCGGAAGGGCAGATACGCAGTATTTT
CASSPLAVGRADTQYF
>.|TRBJ1-3|TRBV20-1|.
TGCAGCGCTTTGGAGGGTTTGGGAGACACCATATATTTT
CSALEGLGDTIYF
>TRBD2|TRBJ2-1|TRBV6-6|many
TGTGCCAGCAGTGGTAGGTCTACTAGCGGCCCTTACAATGAGCAGTTCTTC
CASSGRSTSGPYNEQFF
>.|TRBJ2-3|TRBV5-1|.
TGCGCCAGCAGCCAAGAGGGAGATACGCAGTATTTT
CASSQEGDTQYF
>.|TRBJ1-1|TRBV10-3|many
TGTGCCATCAGTGAGCCGGGCACCCTGAACACTGAAGCTTTCTTT
CAISEPGTLNTEAFF
>.|TRBJ2-3|TRBV19|.
TGTGCCAGTAGTATAGCGGCTGCTTCAGATACGCAGTATTTT
CASSIAAASDTQYF
>.|TRBJ1-5|TRBV27|many
TGTGCCAGCAGTTTAGGAGGGTCTCAGCCCCAGCATTTT
CASSLGGSQPQHF
>TRBD2|TRBJ2-1|TRBV4-1|few
TGCGCCAGCAGCCAAGAACTCGCTAGCGGGGTAAATGAGCAGTTCTTC
CASSQELASGVNEQFF
>.|TRBJ1-2|TRBV14|.
.
CASSQEEVAAGTF
>TRBD2|TRBJ2-1|TRBV5-1|.
TGCGCCAGCAGCTCCCCGTGGACAGCGGGGGACGCCTCCTACAATGAGCAGTTCTTC
CASSSPWTAGDASYNEQFF
>.|TRBJ1-2|TRBV29-1|few
TGCAGCGTTCGAGGCAGGAACTATGGCTACACCTTC
CSVRGRNYGYTF
>.|TRBJ1-6|TRBV5-5|.
TGTGCCAGCAGCCACGGGGACGCCCGGATCACCCTCCACTTT
CASSHGDARITLHF
>.|TRBJ1-1|TRBV11-2|.
TGTGCCAGCAGCTTAGGATCAGTAATGGGCGGCTGGGCTTTCTTT
CASSLGSVMGGWAFF
>.|TRBJ2-6|TRBV19|few
TGTGCCAGTAGTATAATACGCGCTTTTGGGGCCAACGTCCTGACTTTC
CASSIIRAFGANVLTF
>.|TRBJ2-3|TRBV28|.
TGTGCCAGCAGTTTACATCCGGGACCAGATACGCAGTATTTT
CASSLHPGPDTQYF
>TRBD1|TRBJ1-6|TRBV5-1|.
TGCGCCAGCAGGGCCGGACAGGGAGATTCACCCCTCCACTTT
CASRAGQGDSPLHF
>TRBD1|TRBJ1-2|TRBV19|.
TGTGCCAGTAGTATGATTGGACAGGAATTTAACTATGGCTACACCTTC
CASSMIGQEFNYGYTF
>.|TRBJ1-2|TRBV20-1|many
TGCAGTGCTAGGGTAGGGGTTCCTGGGTATGGCTACACCTTC
CSARVGVPGYGYTF
>.|TRBJ1-2|TRBV14|.
TGTGCCAGCAGCCAAGAGTACTATGGCTACACCTTC
CASSQEYYGYTF
>.|TRBJ2-5|TRBV29-1|.
TGCAGCGCTACAGGGACCCAAGAGACCCAGTACTTC
CSATGTQETQYF
>.|TRBJ2-4|TRBV20-1|few
TGCAGTGCCCCAACGGCAGGGCTCAGTGCCAAAAACATTCAGTACTTC
CSAPTAGLSAKNIQYF
>.|TRBJ1-3|TRBV2|few
TGTGCCAGCAGGGGAGGACAGCGCTCTGGAAACACCATATATTTT
CASRGGQRSGNTIYF
>TRBD1|TRBJ2-4|TRBV19|few
TGTGCCACCGAAGGACAGGGATCCAAAAACATTCAGTACTTC
CATEGQGSKNIQYF
>.|TRBJ1-2|TRBV29-1|.
TGCAGCGTTGAAGATCTCGGGGGGCCACGAGGCTACACCTTC
CSVEDLGGPRGYTF
>TRBD2|TRBJ2-5|TRBV7-6|.
TGTGCCAGCAGCAAGACCGGGACTAGTCGGGAGACCCAGTACTTC
CASSKTGTSRETQYF
>.|TRBJ1-1|TRBV5-1|few
TGCGCCAGCAGCCCCAAGGAGCAGAACACTGAAGCTTTCTTT
CASSPKEQNTEAFF
>TRBD1|TRBJ1-2|TRBV4-1|.
TGCGCCAGCAGCCAAGCGGACAGGCTTCGGGCTAACTATGGCTACACCTTC
CASSQADRLRANYGYTF
>.|TRBJ2-1|TRBV6-5|many
TGTGCCAGCAGACTGTACAATGAGCAGTTCTTC
CASRLYNEQFF
>.|TRBJ2-3|TRBV5-6|many
TGTGCCAGCAGCCCCCAGGGGTTAATGATAACAGATACGCAGTATTTT
CASSPQGLMITDTQYF
>.|TRBJ2-3|TRBV12-3/TRBV12-4|.
TGTGCCAGCAGTATCCGATCAAGGGATACGCAGTATTTT
CASSIRSRDTQYF
>TRBD1|TRBJ2-1|TRBV6-2/TRBV6-3|many
TGTGCCAGCAGCCGCCTGACCCGGGACAGGTACTACAATGAGCAGTTCTTC
CASSRLTRDRYYNEQFF
>.|TRBJ1-5|TRBV20-1|few
TGCAGTGCCAGAACAGGGTCGGGCAATCAGCCCCAGCATTTT
CSARTGSGNQPQHF
>.|TRBJ2-2|TRBV12-3/TRBV12-4|few
TGTGCCAGCAGTTTCGGTCCAGCGAACACCGGGGAGCTGTTTTTT
CASSFGPANTGELFF
>TRBD1|TRBJ2-5|TRBV10-3|many
TGTGCCATCAGTTCCGACAGGGTTGAGACCCAGTACTTC
CAISSDRVETQYF
>.|TRBJ2-1|TRBV5-5|many
TGTGCCAGCCAAGATACAGGGTTCTCCTACAATGAGCAGTTCTTC
CASQDTGFSYNEQFF
>TRBD2|TRBJ2-1|TRBV18|many
TGTGCCAGCTCCCCCAGCGGGGGGGGAAATGAGCAGTTCTTC
CASSPSGGGNEQFF
>TRBD1|TRBJ1-2|TRBV6-5|few
TGTGCCAGCAGTTACGGGGACAGGGGCCATGGCTACACCTTC
CASSYGDRGHGYTF
>TRBD2|TRBJ2-1|TRBV27|few
TGTGCCAGCAGTTTATTATCCGGGACTAGGATCTTC
CASSLLSGTRIF
>.|TRBJ2-3|TRBV6-6|few
TGTGCCAGCAGTTACTCGTACGGGACCCGCACAGATACGCAGTATTTT
CASSYSYGTRTDTQYF
>.|TRBJ2-2|TRBV28|few
TGTGCCAGCAGTTTAGCAGGGCTCATTAACACCGGGGAGCTGTTTTTT
CASSLAGLINTGELFF
>.|TRBJ1-4|TRBV5-1|many
TGCGCCAGCAGCCCCGGATCCAGGCCTAATGAAAAACTGTTTTTT
CASSPGSRPNEKLFF
>.|TRBJ1-1|TRBV7-9|.
TGTGCCAGCAGCTCCGGGACATATGAAGCTTTCTTT
CASSSGTYEAFF
>.|TRBJ2-2|TRBV12-3/TRBV12-4|few
TGTGCCAGCAGGGCAATGGGGAACACCGGGGAGCTGTTTTTT
CASRAMGNTGELFF